This is a list of T cell receptor beta chains from one sample in a study of cytomegalovirus exposure and HLA in healthy donors. Assay used: immunoSEQ multiplex PCR; TCRdb lists only in-frame clones, some missing. This table lists around 100,000 clones. The material sequenced was PBMCs. These receptors were obtained from a man aged 50-59 years in good health and CMV-seronegative. The conserved cysteine and the conserved F or W are not part of the CDR3 here. A D gene is named only where the DNA matches it firmly.

d_call	v_call	j_call	cdr3_aa
TRBD1	TRBV30	TRBJ1-5	AWSETGTGGNQPQH
TRBD1	TRBV19	TRBJ1-1	ASRGTGPTEAF
TRBD2	TRBV19	TRBJ2-7	ASSIGSGGTYEQY
.	TRBV19	TRBJ2-2	ASSIRVTGELF
.	TRBV4-3	TRBJ2-3	ASSQETTSTDTQY
.	TRBV18	TRBJ2-5	ASSFPGFEETQY
.	TRBV29-1	TRBJ1-4	SAGGDTSNEKLF
TRBD2	TRBV19	TRBJ2-3	ASRLAGDTDTQY
.	TRBV6-5	TRBJ1-1	ASHQNTEAF
TRBD1	TRBV7-9	TRBJ1-6	ATRGDSLNSPLH
TRBD1	TRBV4-1	TRBJ1-5	ASSHDRGDQPQH
TRBD1	TRBV5-6	TRBJ1-1	ASSFGQGDTEAF
.	TRBV9	TRBJ2-3	ASSSVTDTQY
TRBD2	TRBV6-5	.	ASRLAEPYEQY
.	TRBV28	TRBJ2-7	ASSFGQVHLREQY
.	TRBV18	TRBJ2-2	ASSSYRDTGELF
TRBD2	TRBV19	TRBJ2-3	ASRPWAGTSGGTDTQY